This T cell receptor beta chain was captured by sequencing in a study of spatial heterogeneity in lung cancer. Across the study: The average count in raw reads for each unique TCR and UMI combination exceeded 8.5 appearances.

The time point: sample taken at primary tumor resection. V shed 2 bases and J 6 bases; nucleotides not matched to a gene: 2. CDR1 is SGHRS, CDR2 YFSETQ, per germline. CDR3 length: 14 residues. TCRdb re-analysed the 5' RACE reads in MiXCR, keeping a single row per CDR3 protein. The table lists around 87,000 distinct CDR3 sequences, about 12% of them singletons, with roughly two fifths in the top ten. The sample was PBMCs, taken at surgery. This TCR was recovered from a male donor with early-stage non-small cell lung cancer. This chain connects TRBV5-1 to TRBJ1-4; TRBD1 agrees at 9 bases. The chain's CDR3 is CASSFTGGDEKLFF. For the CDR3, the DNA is TGCGCCAGCAGCTTCACAGGGGGCGATGAAAAACTGTTTTTT.